The 6 T cell receptor beta chains given below trace back to one sample, sequenced in a study of T cell repertoires in cytomegalovirus infection. TCRdb redid the calling of the reads with MiXCR, one entry per CDR3 protein. The sample yields roughly 630,000 distinct CDR3 sequences, 20% to 25% seen once. Sequences were obtained from CD8+ T cells from PBMCs. The receptors here all came from a human donor in good health (CMV status not recorded). Some clones in this sample may be carry-over from other donors' samples.

This chain connects TRBV20-1 to TRBJ2-1; TRBD1 aligns across 7 bases. Trimming removed 6 bases from V and 2 bases from J; junction bases left unmatched: 10. Germline V CDR1 and CDR2: DFQATT, SNEGSKA (reference sequence). The CDR3 is 15 residues long. The DNA for the CDR3 is TGCAGTGCCGCAACCGGGACAGCAACCTACAATGAGCAGTTCTTC. The encoded protein is CSAATGTATYNEQFF.

The chain links TRBV29-1 to TRBJ1-2, with D perhaps matching TRBD1 (5 bases). The CDR3 extends over 11 amino acids. CDR1 and CDR2 from the germline V gene are SQVTM and ANQGSEA. V lost 5 bases, J lost 8 bases, and 12 bases lay in between. The DNA of the CDR3 is TGCAGCGTTCGACAGAGGGAAGGCTACACCTTC. This codes for CSVRQREGYTF.

This clonotype came up a few times. The CDR3 protein is CASSTSGTAYEQYF. CDR3 DNA: TGTGCCAGCAGCACCTCCGGGACAGCCTACGAGCAGTACTTC. The J gene is TRBJ2-7, the V gene TRBV12-3 or TRBV12-4; the match to TRBD1 covers 7 bases. With 6 bases clipped from V and 2 bases from J, the junction kept 7 bases outside the gene matches. The length of the CDR3 is 14 residues.

This clonotype was observed a handful of times. Its ends do not fully match the called genes, so a read error is possible. The chain joins TRBV6-5 to TRBJ2-2, with a weak D call TRBD2 (6 bases). Per the germline V gene, CDR1 is MNHEY and CDR2 is SVGAGI. The CDR3 length is 17 residues. Here the CDR3 reads CASSHSLGEAATGELFF. The DNA for the CDR3 is TGTGCCAGCAGTCACTCACTCGGGGAGGCGGCCACCGGGGAGCTGTTTTTT.

This clonotype was detected a few times. The chain links TRBV5-5 to TRBJ2-7, with 8 bases aligning to TRBD1. V shed 3 bases and J 6 bases; nucleotides not matched to a gene: 5. This CDR3 spans 13 amino acids. CDR1 and CDR2 (germline): SGHKS, YYEKEE (reference sequence). CDR3 DNA: TGTGCCAGCAGCTCTGGGGACAGGTCCGAGCAGTACGTC. Translating it yields CASSSGDRSEQYV.

On this clonotype: Relative to the germline gene, one junction end is altered; a read error may explain this. The V gene is TRBV7-8, the J gene TRBJ1-1; no definite D call. The CDR3 has 14 residues. Germline CDR1 SGHVS, CDR2 FQNEAQ. CDR3 amino acids: CASSLGGRNTVAFF. For the CDR3, the DNA is TGTGCCAGCAGCTTAGGAGGCAGGAACACTGTAGCTTTCTTT.